This TCR beta chain was found in a study of cytomegalovirus exposure and HLA in healthy donors. There are 12 residues in the CDR3. V was pared by 4 bases and J by 4 bases, with 8 bases between. Germline CDR1 and CDR2: SNHLY and FYNNEI. The PCR employed 60 Vbeta primers together with 13 Jbeta primers. The method was immunoSEQ multiplex PCR; TCRdb's version includes in-frame clones alone and lacks a portion of them. Found here are 55,000 to 80,000 clones, roughly 80% of them singletons; the top ten hold roughly 25%. The chain has TRBV2 and TRBJ2-7; D is undetermined. This clonotype was obtained from a woman in her forties in good health and CMV-seropositive. Sequenced material: PBMCs. The CDR3 sequence: CASSVQDYEQYF. Written as DNA, the CDR3 is TGTGCCAGCAGTGTTCAGGATTACGAGCAGTACTTC.